This passage covers 21 T cell receptor beta chains from one sample sequenced in a study of cytomegalovirus exposure and HLA in healthy donors. The primer mix had 60 Vbeta and 13 Jbeta primers. Repertoires were generated with immunoSEQ multiplex PCR, while TCRdb's copy carries only in-frame clones and drops some. The sample shows some 110,000 clones, approximately 80% of them seen only once. Sequenced material: PBMCs. These receptors were collected from a woman aged 40 to 55 in good health and CMV-seronegative.

This CDR3 is CASSPTLGLGTQYF. DNA of the CDR3: TGTGCCAGCAGCCCCACCCTGGGGCTCGGCACGCAGTATTTT. J is TRBJ2-3 and V is TRBV7-3, with a weak D call TRBD1 (5 bases). Trimming removed 5 bases from V and 9 bases from J, with 18 bases in between. The length of the CDR3 is 14 residues. Germline V gene sequence: CDR1 SGHTA, CDR2 FQGTGA.

A remark on this clone: Germline and junction disagree at one end, which may indicate a read error. The CDR3: CSSSYRGTEAFF. The CDR3 DNA sequence: TGTTCCAGCAGCTATCGGGGGACTGAAGCTTTCTTT. The chain carries TRBV7-9 and TRBJ1-1, with D tentatively TRBD1 (5 bases). From germline, CDR1 is SEHNR and CDR2 FQNEAQ (reference sequence). CDR3 length: 12 amino acids.

This clone has more than one count but fewer than ten. J is TRBJ1-1 and V is TRBV30, with D perhaps TRBD1 (5 bases). Trimming pared 2 bases from V and 0 bases from J, leaving 7 bases between. The CDR3 totals 13 residues. The germline gives CDR1 GTSNPN, CDR2 SVGIG (reference sequence). CDR3 coding DNA: TGTGCCTGGAGTCGACAGCTGAACACTGAAGCTTTCTTT. This sequence encodes CAWSRQLNTEAFF.

The rearrangement links TRBV7-6 to TRBJ2-1; 8 nucleotides match TRBD1. With V trimmed by 1 base and J by 7 bases, 15 bases remained unmatched. The CDR3 totals 18 residues. CDR1 and CDR2 (germline): SGHVS, FNYEAQ. CDR3 sequence reads: CASSLGNPRDRLLNEQFF. DNA for the CDR3: TGTGCCAGCAGCTTAGGCAACCCCCGGGACAGGCTTTTGAATGAGCAGTTCTTC. The full variable domain, completed using reference TRBV7-6 and TRBJ2-1, is GAGVSQSPRYKVTKRGQDVALRCDPISGHVSLYWYRQALGQGPEFLTYFNYEAQQDKSGLPNDRFSAERPEGSISTLTIQRTEQRDSAMYRCASSLGNPRDRLLNEQFFGPGTRLTVL.

This clone was picked up a small number of times. CDR3 coding DNA: TGCGCCAGCAGCTTGGACGGGGGGGCGGTTGGTGAAAAACTGTTTTTT. This sequence encodes CASSLDGGAVGEKLFF. This chain links TRBV5-1 with TRBJ1-4, with a possible D match to TRBD1 (6 bases). V gave up 0 bases and J gave up 7 bases, with 16 bases separating them. CDR3 size: 16 residues. Per germline, CDR1 SGHRS and CDR2 YFSETQ.

V gene TRBV6-1 combines with J gene TRBJ2-1; D gene uncertain. The V end was cut by 2 bases, the J end by 1 base, with 9 bases between. Germline V gives CDR1 MNHNS, CDR2 SASEGT. CDR3 length: 15 residues. The CDR3, as DNA: TGTGCCAGCAGTGAACGAGCAGCGTCCTACAATGAGCAGTTCTTC. Its protein product is CASSERAASYNEQFF.

V and J are TRBV5-1 and TRBJ2-3, with TRBD2 matching 15 bases. V trimming: 3 bases; J trimming: 4 bases; junction bases outside the gene matches: 9. Germline V gene lookup returns CDR1 SGHRS and CDR2 YFSETQ. The CDR3 has 18 amino acids. CDR3 bases: TGCGCCAGCAGCTACGGACTAGCGGGAGGGAGGGGGCCAGATACGCAGTATTTT. This codes for CASSYGLAGGRGPDTQYF.

V is TRBV7-3 and J is TRBJ2-7, with D possibly matching TRBD2 (6 bases). V was shortened by 5 bases and J by 0 bases, with 17 bases between the two germline ends. The CDR3 totals 16 residues. Per the germline V gene, CDR1 is SGHTA and CDR2 is FQGTGA. CDR3 residues: CASSPQGSGFSYEQYF. The CDR3 nucleotides read TGTGCCAGCAGCCCCCAGGGTAGCGGATTCTCCTACGAGCAGTACTTC. Using reference TRBV7-3 and TRBJ2-7 for the parts outside the CDR3, the full variable domain is GAGVSQTPSNKVTEKGKYVELRCDPISGHTALYWYRQSLGQGPEFLIYFQGTGAADDSGLPNDRFFAVRPEGSVSTLKIQRTERGDSAVYLCASSPQGSGFSYEQYFGPGTRLTVT.

The sample holds a few counts of this clone. The rearrangement links TRBV30 to TRBJ1-1, with a tentative D call TRBD1 (5 bases). This CDR3 contains 14 residues. Trimming took 2 bases from V and 3 from J, leaving 13 bases between them. Germline CDR1 reads GTSNPN; CDR2 reads SVGIG (reference sequence). The CDR3 region has the DNA TGTGCCTGGAGTCGGGGGGTTACATACACTGAAGCTTTCTTT. This sequence encodes CAWSRGVTYTEAFF.

The chain has TRBV6-6 and TRBJ2-2; 8 positions match TRBD2. V was clipped by 6 bases and J by 6 bases; unmatched bases: 9. Germline V CDR1 and CDR2: MNHNY, SVGAGI (reference sequence). The CDR3 has 15 amino acids. CDR3 bases: TGTGCCAGCAGGAGCGGGAGCTGGGAGGCCGGGGAGCTGTTTTTT. As protein: CASRSGSWEAGELFF.

V is TRBV19 and J is TRBJ2-7; D not resolved. With 1 base removed from V and 0 bases from J, the gap between germline ends came to 10 bases. The germline V gene encodes CDR1 LNHDA and CDR2 SQIVND (reference sequence). This CDR3 contains 15 residues. The DNA of the CDR3 is TGTGCCAGTAGTATAGCGTCGGTAAGCTCCTACGAGCAGTACTTC. It translates to CASSIASVSSYEQYF.

This clone was observed a handful of times. This chain uses TRBV7-3 with TRBJ2-3; TRBD2 matches 11 bases. CDR3 length: 19 residues. Germline-derived CDR1 and CDR2 are SGHTA and FQGTGA. The V gene end was trimmed by 6 bases and the J gene end by 0 bases; junction bases not matched to a gene: 14. CDR3 sequence (DNA): TGTGCCAGCAGTCCGCTAGCGGGAGGTACCTCCCCTAGCACAGATACGCAGTATTTT. It codes for CASSPLAGGTSPSTDTQYF.

The chain is built from TRBV7-2 and TRBJ2-4; D remains ambiguous. Germline assignment: CDR1 SGHTA and CDR2 FQGNSA. Trimming removed 6 bases from V and 6 bases from J, with 15 bases in between. This CDR3 is 14 amino acids long. CDR3 in DNA: TGTGCCAGCAGTCTGAGGAGTCTGGGAAACATTCAGTACTTC. Its translation is CASSLRSLGNIQYF.

This chain links TRBV18 with TRBJ1-1; no reliable D call. CDR1 and CDR2 (germline): KGHSH, LQKENI. Trimming cost V 6 bases and J 1 base, with 12 bases left between them. The CDR3 spans 14 residues. The CDR3 DNA sequence: TGTGCCAGCTCCCGAGATCGGGGGAACACTGAAGCTTTCTTT. Protein sequence: CASSRDRGNTEAFF.

A few counts support this clone. The chain links TRBV7-6 to TRBJ1-2; maybe TRBD1 (5 bases). The V end lost 1 base, the J end lost 0 bases, and 9 bases lay between the germline ends. This CDR3 is built from 15 residues. CDR1 and CDR2 from the germline V gene are SGHVS and FNYEAQ. Written as DNA, the CDR3 is TGTGCCAGCAGCTTAGGACAGCCATCTAACTATGGCTACACCTTC. Residues: CASSLGQPSNYGYTF.

V gene TRBV19 combines with J gene TRBJ2-7; 12 positions match TRBD2. The germline CDR1 and CDR2 sequences are LNHDA and SQIVND (reference sequence). The CDR3 runs 14 residues. Unmatched junction bases numbered 2, after V lost 6 bases and J lost 2 bases. CDR3 DNA: TGTGCCAGTAGCGGACTAGCGGGAACCTACGAGCAGTACTTC. Translated: CASSGLAGTYEQYF.

This chain uses TRBV29-1 with TRBJ1-1; the match to TRBD1 covers 8 bases. Germline trimming cut 5 bases from V and 5 bases from J; bases unmatched to any gene: 7. This CDR3 contains 13 residues. In germline, CDR1 is SQVTM, CDR2 ANQGSEA. The CDR3 sequence is CSVQTGDGTEAFF. For the CDR3, the DNA is TGCAGCGTTCAGACAGGGGATGGGACTGAAGCTTTCTTT.

The chain joins TRBV27 to TRBJ2-7; D possibly corresponds to TRBD1 (6 bases). The CDR3 extends over 14 amino acids. Trimming removed 8 bases at V and 4 bases at J, with 18 bases between. CDR1 and CDR2 from the germline V gene are MNHEY and SMNVEV (reference sequence). CDR3 in amino acids: CASSRGGVGYEQYF. The CDR3 DNA is TGTGCCAGCTCCCGAGGGGGAGTAGGGTACGAGCAGTACTTC.

This clone has just one count. The J gene is TRBJ2-3, the V gene TRBV4-2, with D possibly being TRBD2 (5 bases). V lost 0 bases and J 5 bases, leaving 15 bases between the germline ends. This CDR3 is built from 16 residues. Germline CDR1 LGHNA, CDR2 YNFKEQ. The CDR3 loop reads CASSQDVSGSGDTQYF. In DNA, the CDR3 is TGTGCCAGCAGCCAAGATGTAAGTGGGAGCGGAGATACGCAGTATTTT.

The CDR3 here is CASSHVEGLFGDGYTF. The CDR3 DNA reads as TGCGCCAGCAGCCATGTAGAGGGTCTATTTGGGGATGGCTACACCTTC. This chain joins TRBV4-3 and TRBJ1-2; no reliable D call. The CDR3 consists of 16 residues. Germline V gene sequence: CDR1 LGHNA, CDR2 YSLEER. The V and J ends lost 3 bases and 6 bases respectively, with 20 bases between them.

V and J are TRBV5-6 and TRBJ1-5; 7 bases line up with TRBD1. The trim removed 4 bases at V and 6 bases at J, leaving 7 bases unmatched. CDR3 length: 14 residues. In germline, CDR1 is SGHDT, CDR2 YYEEEE. The CDR3 loop reads CASSPRQGRQPQHF. The CDR3 DNA reads as TGTGCCAGCAGCCCACGACAGGGTCGTCAGCCCCAGCATTTT.